This T cell receptor beta chain was identified during a study of cytotoxic CD8 clonotypes in ibrutinib-treated CLL. Study-level results: Investigators sampled sustained-remission and progressing patients at differing times.

The CDR3 runs 14 residues. Germline CDR1 is SGHRS and CDR2 is YFSETQ. V was pared by 5 bases and J by 1 base, with 9 bases between. Some clones are missing from TCRdb's copy, which holds only in-frame ones; the method was immunoSEQ multiplex PCR. The sample yields 200,000 to 250,000 clones, roughly three quarters seen once. Extraction of roughly 1.8 micrograms of genomic DNA from cryopreserved PBMCs supplied material for TCR beta libraries. This clone was found a few times. Its target is not known. The V call is TRBV5-1, the J call TRBJ2-2, with no clear D. Sample: PBMCs, taken after 12 months of ibrutinib treatment. This receptor was obtained from a human donor with chronic lymphocytic leukemia. The CDR3 DNA is TGCGCCAGCAGTAGTACAGTGAACACCGGGGAGCTGTTTTTT. This gives the protein CASSSTVNTGELFF. Using reference TRBV5-1 and TRBJ2-2 for the parts outside the CDR3, the full variable domain is KAGVTQTPRYLIKTRGQQVTLSCSPISGHRSVSWYQQTPGQGLQFLFEYFSETQRNKGNFPGRFSGRQFSNSRSEMNVSTLELGDSALYLCASSSTVNTGELFFGEGSRLTVL.